These 25 T cell receptor beta chains share one sample of origin, sequenced in a study of blood T cell repertoires in COVID-19. Profiling relied on immunoSEQ multiplex PCR, and the TCRdb table lists in-frame clones only, not all of them. The sample gives about 250,000 clones, around 81% of which show up once; over 5.5% is in the top ten. Sequences were obtained from peripheral blood. The receptors were sampled from a woman aged 55-70 years with active or convalescent COVID-19.

The chain has TRBV30 and TRBJ2-1, with 9 bases that match TRBD2. CDR3 length equals 15 residues. The J segment lost 7 bases and the V segment lost 1 base, leaving 8 bases of the junction unmatched. Germline V gives CDR1 GTSNPN, CDR2 SVGIG (reference sequence). CDR3 region: CAWSAGTSPKNEQFF. The CDR3 region has the DNA TGTGCCTGGAGTGCCGGGACTAGCCCTAAGAATGAGCAGTTCTTC.

This clone was seen a handful of times. CDR3 region: CASKRTGPYEQYF. CDR3 nucleotide sequence: TGTGCCAGCAAGCGGACAGGGCCCTACGAGCAGTACTTC. The chain combines TRBV6-5 with TRBJ2-7; the match to TRBD1 covers 8 bases. Germline lookup yields CDR1 MNHEY and CDR2 SVGAGI. V lost 7 bases and J lost 2; bases outside the gene matches: 4. The CDR3 is 13 residues long.

CDR3 sequence reads: CAIRSGMDNEQFF. The CDR3 DNA sequence: TGTGCCATCAGGTCAGGGATGGACAATGAGCAGTTCTTC. This chain uses TRBV10-3 with TRBJ2-1; D might be TRBD1 (5 bases). Trimming took off 6 bases at V and 5 bases at J, with 11 bases between the two ends. The CDR3 loop spans 13 amino acids. The germline V gene has CDR1 ENHRY and CDR2 SYGVKD.

The chain couples TRBV19 to TRBJ2-6, with 10 bases that match TRBD2. The length of the CDR3 is 18 residues. The V segment lost 6 bases and the J segment 2 bases; nucleotides outside the gene matches: 10. Germline CDR1 and CDR2: LNHDA and SQIVND (reference sequence). This chain's CDR3 is CASRPGLAGVTGANVLTF. CDR3 nucleotide sequence: TGTGCCAGTAGACCAGGGCTAGCGGGGGTTACTGGGGCCAACGTCCTGACTTTC.

For the CDR3, the DNA is TGCACCAGCAGCCAGGTTGACAGGGTGGGTACCGGGGAGCTGTTTTTT. It codes for CTSSQVDRVGTGELFF. The rearrangement joins TRBV1 to TRBJ2-2; the D call of TRBD1 is as the table states it, not checked on the DNA. TRBV1 is a pseudogene segment. CDR3 length: 16 amino acids.

The chain uses TRBV6-5 and TRBJ1-2, with 8 nucleotides matching TRBD1. Trimming took 6 bases from V and 4 from J; bases not matched to a gene: 4. Germline CDR1 and CDR2: MNHEY and SVGAGI. CDR3 length: 13 residues. The CDR3 bases are TGTGCCAGCAGCGGACAGGGAGGCTATGGCTACACCTTC. It is translated as CASSGQGGYGYTF.

V and J are TRBV28 and TRBJ2-1; TRBD2 matches 10 bases. This CDR3 is built from 17 residues. V gave up 2 bases and J gave up 4 bases; unmatched junction bases: 8. Germline-derived CDR1 and CDR2 are MDHEN and SYDVKM. CDR3 nucleotides: TGTGCCAGCAGTTTAGGAGGTCTAGCGGGGGCTTACAATGAGCAGTTCTTC. Its protein product is CASSLGGLAGAYNEQFF.

The chain joins TRBV29-1 to TRBJ1-1; 9 nucleotides match TRBD1. The CDR3 consists of 11 residues. Per germline, CDR1 SQVTM and CDR2 ANQGSEA. The V and J ends lost 6 bases and 8 bases, in that order; junction bases with no gene match: 4. The CDR3 here is CSVGQGEEAFF. The CDR3 DNA sequence: TGCAGCGTGGGACAGGGCGAAGAAGCTTTCTTT.

Only a few counts were recorded for this clone. The chain recombines TRBV10-1 with TRBJ2-3; tentatively, D is TRBD2 (5 bases). CDR3 length equals 16 residues. The V end lost 0 bases, the J end lost 1 base, and 11 bases lay between the germline ends. In germline, CDR1 is WNHNN, CDR2 SYGVQD (reference sequence). The CDR3 spells CASSESGVVGTDTQYF. Written as DNA, the CDR3 is TGCGCCAGCAGTGAGTCCGGGGTTGTGGGCACAGATACGCAGTATTTT.

The table lists this clone with a few counts. The CDR3 region is CASGLVLIPTGSPGELFF. In DNA form, the CDR3 reads TGTGCTAGTGGTTTGGTACTAATCCCAACAGGGAGTCCCGGGGAGCTGTTTTTT. The J gene is TRBJ2-2, the V gene TRBV12-5; a possible D gene is TRBD1 (6 bases). Germline lookup yields CDR1 LGHNT and CDR2 FRNRAP. V lost 0 bases and J 6 bases, leaving 20 bases between the germline ends. The length of the CDR3 is 18 residues.

This clone was seen a handful of times. The V call is TRBV5-1, the J call TRBJ1-6, with D unresolved. Trimming took off 0 bases at V and 8 bases at J, with 6 bases between the two ends. The germline CDR1 and CDR2 sequences are SGHRS and YFSETQ. The CDR3 extends over 13 amino acids. The CDR3 bases are TGCGCCAGCAGCTTGGCCTTTGATTCACCCCTCCACTTT. It encodes CASSLAFDSPLHF.

At least ten counts were recorded for this clone. V usage is TRBV2 and J usage is TRBJ2-7; the D gene is possibly TRBD1 (6 bases). V was trimmed by 6 bases and J by 6 bases, leaving 12 bases between them. The CDR3 is made up of 12 amino acids. Germline V gene lookup returns CDR1 SNHLY and CDR2 FYNNEI. CDR3 amino acids: CASRDRQREQYV. In DNA, the CDR3 is TGTGCCAGCAGGGACAGACAACGCGAGCAGTACGTC.

This clone was detected once. The rearrangement uses TRBV29-1 and TRBJ2-1, with 10 positions matching TRBD2. The CDR3 is 15 residues long. The junction had 10 bases not matched to a gene; V was cut back by 4 bases and J by 7 bases. Germline values: CDR1 SQVTM, CDR2 ANQGSEA. CDR3 protein: CSVVVSASGRNEQFF. DNA for the CDR3: TGCAGCGTTGTTGTATCGGCTAGCGGGAGAAATGAGCAGTTCTTC.

This chain uses TRBV7-6 with TRBJ1-2; D is unresolved. The V gene lost 2 bases and the J gene lost 8 bases, with 6 bases spanning the gap. CDR1 is SGHVS, CDR2 FNYEAQ, per germline. The CDR3 has 11 residues. The CDR3 DNA follows: TGTGCCAGCAGCTTATTTCAGGGCTACACCTTC. Amino acid sequence: CASSLFQGYTF.

This clone appeared a few times. CDR3 loop: CASMVGRASYEQYF. Written as DNA, the CDR3 is TGTGCCAGCATGGTCGGGAGGGCCTCCTACGAGCAGTACTTC. The chain has TRBV6-5 and TRBJ2-7, with TRBD2 matching 8 bases. Germline lookup yields CDR1 MNHEY and CDR2 SVGAGI. The CDR3 covers 14 residues. V was clipped by 7 bases and J by 0 bases; unmatched bases: 5.

This chain links TRBV18 with TRBJ1-1, with D perhaps matching TRBD1 (6 bases). The CDR3 sequence is 12 residues long. Deletions cut 9 bases from V and 2 bases from J, with 10 bases between. Looked up from germline, CDR1 is KGHSH and CDR2 is LQKENI. The CDR3 DNA sequence: TGTGCCAGTTCGGACAGTAACACTGAAGCTTTCTTT. Translating gives CASSDSNTEAFF.

The CDR3 DNA reads as TGTGCCACCAGCATACGAATGGCTAGCGGCAACAATGAGCAGTTCTTC. It is translated as CATSIRMASGNNEQFF. The genes are TRBV15 and TRBJ2-1; 7 bases align to TRBD2. CDR1 is LNHNV, CDR2 YYDKDF, per germline (reference sequence). V was clipped by 4 bases and J by 5 bases; unmatched bases: 11. The CDR3 contains 16 residues.

V and J are TRBV24-1 and TRBJ2-7; the match to TRBD1 covers 9 bases. The V gene end was trimmed by 2 bases and the J gene end by 3 bases; junction bases not matched to a gene: 19. Per the germline V gene, CDR1 is KGHDR and CDR2 is SFDVKD. The CDR3 sequence is 20 residues long. The CDR3 nucleotides read TGTGCCACCAGTGATTCAAATAGGACAGGGGTCCGTTTGAGAGTCTACGAGCAGTACGTC. This translates into CATSDSNRTGVRLRVYEQYV.

The chain has TRBV18 and TRBJ2-1; 7 positions match TRBD2. Germline values: CDR1 KGHSH, CDR2 LQKENI. V gave up 3 bases and J gave up 7 bases; unmatched junction bases: 15. The CDR3 is made up of 17 amino acids. CDR3 in amino acids: CASSPLEGRGEFNEQFF. CDR3 nucleotides: TGTGCCAGCTCACCGCTTGAGGGTCGGGGGGAGTTTAATGAGCAGTTCTTC. Complete variable domain (other parts from reference TRBV18 and TRBJ2-1): NAGVMQNPRHLVRRRGQEARLRCSPMKGHSHVYWYRQLPEEGLKFMVYLQKENIIDESGMPKERFSAEFPKEGPSILRIQQVVRGDSAAYFCASSPLEGRGEFNEQFFGPGTRLTVL.

The V call is TRBV19, the J call TRBJ2-5; 7 nucleotides line up with TRBD1. CDR3 length equals 14 residues. Germline lookup yields CDR1 LNHDA and CDR2 SQIVND (reference sequence). The J segment lost 5 bases and the V segment lost 7 bases, leaving 10 bases of the junction unmatched. Here the CDR3 reads CASTQGDREETQYF. As DNA, the CDR3 is TGTGCCAGTACCCAAGGGGACAGAGAGGAGACCCAGTACTTC.

The chain carries TRBV5-5 and TRBJ2-1, with D unresolved. Trimming stripped 0 bases from V and 3 bases from J, with 7 bases between. The CDR3 covers 14 residues. The V gene's germline CDR1 is SGHKS and CDR2 YYEKEE (reference sequence). CDR3 sequence reads: CASSLAGIYNEQFF. DNA for the CDR3: TGTGCCAGCAGCTTGGCAGGTATCTACAATGAGCAGTTCTTC.

The rearrangement joins TRBV5-1 to TRBJ2-5; 7 bases align to TRBD2. After removal of 4 bases from V and 3 bases from J, the junction contained 3 bases not matched to a gene. Germline lookup yields CDR1 SGHRS and CDR2 YFSETQ. This CDR3 has 13 amino acids. The CDR3 region has the DNA TGCGCCAGCAGCGGTCTAGCGGAAGAGACCCAGTACTTC. Translated, it gives CASSGLAEETQYF. Complete variable domain (other parts from reference TRBV5-1 and TRBJ2-5): KAGVTQTPRYLIKTRGQQVTLSCSPISGHRSVSWYQQTPGQGLQFLFEYFSETQRNKGNFPGRFSGRQFSNSRSEMNVSTLELGDSALYLCASSGLAEETQYFGPGTRLLVL.

The genes are TRBV5-6 and TRBJ2-6; TRBD1 aligns across 7 bases. From germline, CDR1 is SGHDT and CDR2 YYEEEE. V was clipped by 3 bases and J by 3 bases; unmatched bases: 6. The CDR3 consists of 16 residues. CDR3: CASSWGTGVGANVLTF. The CDR3 DNA sequence: TGTGCCAGCAGCTGGGGTACAGGGGTTGGGGCCAACGTCCTGACTTTC.

The J gene is TRBJ2-1, the V gene TRBV9, with 12 bases identical to TRBD2. The trim removed 4 bases at V and 6 bases at J, leaving 14 bases unmatched. This CDR3 has 18 amino acids. The germline CDR1 and CDR2 sequences are SGDLS and YYNGEE. The CDR3 protein is CASSPMGRASGRVNEQFF. The CDR3 bases are TGTGCCAGCAGCCCGATGGGAAGGGCTAGCGGGAGGGTCAATGAGCAGTTCTTC.

The V and J genes are TRBV20-1 and TRBJ1-1; D might be TRBD1 (5 bases). Trimming left V 5 bases short and J 7 bases short, with 11 bases between. The CDR3 is made up of 11 amino acids. Germline V gene sequence: CDR1 DFQATT, CDR2 SNEGSKA (reference sequence). DNA of the CDR3: TGCAGTGCTCGCCCCGGGGGTGAAGCTTTCTTT. This codes for CSARPGGEAFF.